This TCR beta chain came from a study of regulatory T cells in long-lasting Graves disease. HTBI primers from iRepertoire and Arm-PCR of CDR3 regions yielded the TCR beta libraries. TCRdb ran MiXCR on the multiplex PCR reads and lists one entry per CDR3 protein. Altogether 300,000 to 500,000 distinct CDR3 sequences are present, about 20% being singletons, with the ten largest covering around 20%. The CDR3 has 14 amino acids. Looked up from germline, CDR1 is MDHEN and CDR2 is SYDVKM. Trimming shortened V by 3 bases and J by 2 bases, and 11 bases separated the two germline ends. The time point is: persistent/refractory GD, antithyroid drugs over 5 years with positive TRAb. PBMC-extracted RNA yielded the TCR library.

The V gene is TRBV28, the J gene TRBJ2-7; a weak D match, TRBD1 (6 bases). The source material was peripheral blood mononuclear cells (PBMCs), sampled when the disease was refractory, from a patient treated with antithyroid drugs. The sequence came from a female donor with Graves disease. In DNA, the CDR3 is TGTGCCAGCAGTTTCTGGACAGATACCTACGAGCAGTACTTC. Amino acid sequence: CASSFWTDTYEQYF.